This T cell receptor (beta chain) comes out of a study of cytomegalovirus exposure and HLA in healthy donors. With regard to this clone: Antigen specificity is unknown.

Study-level points and caveats: There were some V segments, including TRBV6-2 and TRBV6-3, excluded as indistinguishable. As was reported, the HLA-A and HLA-B alleles of most subjects were accurately predicted from TCR beta sequences. Presence/absence analyses supposed approximately even sequencing depth among donors. Researchers reported from a later analysis that most CMV-associated TCR beta chains appeared HLA-restricted.

The germline CDR1 and CDR2 sequences are LNHNV and YYDKDF (reference sequence). The CDR3 contains 14 residues. V was trimmed by 5 bases and J by 1 base, leaving 9 bases between them. Primers for the PCR totalled 60 Vbeta and 13 Jbeta. Produced via immunoSEQ multiplex PCR; TCRdb's table is partial and in-frame only. This sample carries 99,000 or so clones, 75% to 90% of them seen once, and the ten largest clones take approximately 6.9%. This clonotype was sampled from a man younger than 45 in good health and CMV-seropositive. The sample comprised PBMCs. V gene TRBV15 combines with J gene TRBJ1-5, with D uncertain. In nucleotides, the CDR3 is TGTGCCACCAGCGGCAGGCCAAGCAATCAGCCCCAGCATTTT. It codes for CATSGRPSNQPQHF.